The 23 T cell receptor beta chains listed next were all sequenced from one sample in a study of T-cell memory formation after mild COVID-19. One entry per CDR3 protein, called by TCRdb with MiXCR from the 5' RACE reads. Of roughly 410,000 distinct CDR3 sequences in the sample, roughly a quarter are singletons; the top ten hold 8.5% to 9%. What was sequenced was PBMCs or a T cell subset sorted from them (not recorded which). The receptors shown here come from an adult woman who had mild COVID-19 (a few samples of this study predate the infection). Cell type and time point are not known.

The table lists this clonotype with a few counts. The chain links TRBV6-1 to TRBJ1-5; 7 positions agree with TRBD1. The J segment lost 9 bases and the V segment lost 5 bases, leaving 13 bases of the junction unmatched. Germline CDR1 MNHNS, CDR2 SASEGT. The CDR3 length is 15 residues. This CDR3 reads CASSNTGTVNRPQHF. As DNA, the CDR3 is TGTGCCAGCAGTAATACTGGGACAGTGAATAGGCCCCAGCATTTT.

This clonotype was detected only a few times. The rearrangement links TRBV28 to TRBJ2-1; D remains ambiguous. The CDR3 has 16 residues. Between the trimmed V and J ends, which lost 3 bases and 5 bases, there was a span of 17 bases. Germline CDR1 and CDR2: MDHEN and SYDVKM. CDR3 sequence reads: CASSFPTLGSNNEQFF. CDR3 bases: TGTGCCAGCAGTTTCCCTACTTTGGGGTCGAACAATGAGCAGTTCTTC.

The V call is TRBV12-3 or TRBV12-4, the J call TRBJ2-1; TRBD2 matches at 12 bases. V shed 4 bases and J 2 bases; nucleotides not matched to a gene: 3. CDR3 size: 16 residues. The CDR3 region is CASSSTSGGTYNEQFF. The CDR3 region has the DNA TGTGCCAGCAGTTCGACTAGCGGGGGTACCTACAATGAGCAGTTCTTC.

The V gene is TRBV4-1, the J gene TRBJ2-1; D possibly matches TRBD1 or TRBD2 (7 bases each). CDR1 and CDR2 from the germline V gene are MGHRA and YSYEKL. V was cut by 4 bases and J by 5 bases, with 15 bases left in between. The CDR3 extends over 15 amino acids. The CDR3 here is CASSPKAGGDNEQFF. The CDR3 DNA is TGCGCCAGCAGCCCGAAGGCAGGGGGGGACAATGAGCAGTTCTTC.

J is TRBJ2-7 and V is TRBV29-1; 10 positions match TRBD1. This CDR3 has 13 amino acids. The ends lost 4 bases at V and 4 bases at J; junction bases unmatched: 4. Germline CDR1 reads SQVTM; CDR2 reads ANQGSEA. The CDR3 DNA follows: TGCAGCGTTGTGGGGACAGGGGCGTACGAGCAGTACTTC. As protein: CSVVGTGAYEQYF.

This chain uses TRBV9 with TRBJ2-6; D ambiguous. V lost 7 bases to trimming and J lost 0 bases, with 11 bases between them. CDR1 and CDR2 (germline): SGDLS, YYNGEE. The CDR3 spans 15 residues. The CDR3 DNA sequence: TGTGCCAGCTCGTCCGCAAACTCTGGGGCCAACGTCCTGACTTTC. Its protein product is CASSSANSGANVLTF.

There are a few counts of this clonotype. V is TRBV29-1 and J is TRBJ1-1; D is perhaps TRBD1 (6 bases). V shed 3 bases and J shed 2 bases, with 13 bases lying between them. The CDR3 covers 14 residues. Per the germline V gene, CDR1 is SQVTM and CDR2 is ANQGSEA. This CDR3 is CSVELWGANTEAFF. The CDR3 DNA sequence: TGCAGCGTTGAGCTCTGGGGGGCAAACACTGAAGCTTTCTTT.

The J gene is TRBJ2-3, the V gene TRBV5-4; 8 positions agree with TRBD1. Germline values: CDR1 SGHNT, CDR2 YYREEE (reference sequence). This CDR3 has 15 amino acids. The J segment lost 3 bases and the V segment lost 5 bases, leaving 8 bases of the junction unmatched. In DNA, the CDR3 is TGTGCCAGCAGAAGGGACAGGCAGAAGACAGATACGCAGTATTTT. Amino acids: CASRRDRQKTDTQYF.

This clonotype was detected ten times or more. CDR3 in DNA: TGTGCCAGCAGCTTCACCGGGACCTCAGAGACCCAGTACTTC. It encodes CASSFTGTSETQYF. The chain recombines TRBV11-2 with TRBJ2-5; D tentatively fits TRBD1 or TRBD2 (5 bases each). CDR3 length equals 14 residues. Germline V gene data show CDR1 as SGHAT and CDR2 as FQNNGV. V gave up 3 bases and J gave up 4 bases, with 12 bases separating them.

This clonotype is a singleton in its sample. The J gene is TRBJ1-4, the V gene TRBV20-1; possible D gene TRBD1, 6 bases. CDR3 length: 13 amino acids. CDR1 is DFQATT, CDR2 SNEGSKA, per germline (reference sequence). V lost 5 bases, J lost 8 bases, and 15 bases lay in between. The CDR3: CSARWGAAEKLFF. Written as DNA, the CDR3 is TGCAGTGCTCGGTGGGGGGCCGCGGAAAAACTGTTTTTT.

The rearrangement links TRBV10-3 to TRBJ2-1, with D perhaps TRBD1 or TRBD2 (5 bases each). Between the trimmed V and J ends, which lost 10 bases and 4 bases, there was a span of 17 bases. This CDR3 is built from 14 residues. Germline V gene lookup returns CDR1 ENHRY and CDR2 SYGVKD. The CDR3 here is CATYELEGYNEQFF. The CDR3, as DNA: TGTGCCACCTACGAACTCGAGGGGTACAATGAGCAGTTCTTC.

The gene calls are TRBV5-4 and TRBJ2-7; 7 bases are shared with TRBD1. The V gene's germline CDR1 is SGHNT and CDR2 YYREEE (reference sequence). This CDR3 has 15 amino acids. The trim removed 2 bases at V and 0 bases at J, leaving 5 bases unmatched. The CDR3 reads CASSLSTGSSYEQYF. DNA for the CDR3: TGTGCCAGCAGCTTATCGACAGGGAGCTCCTACGAGCAGTACTTC. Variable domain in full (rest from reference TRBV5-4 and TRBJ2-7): ETGVTQSPTHLIKTRGQQVTLRCSSQSGHNTVSWYQQALGQGPQFIFQYYREEENGRGNFPPRFSGLQFPNYSSELNVNALELDDSALYLCASSLSTGSSYEQYFGPGTRLTVT.

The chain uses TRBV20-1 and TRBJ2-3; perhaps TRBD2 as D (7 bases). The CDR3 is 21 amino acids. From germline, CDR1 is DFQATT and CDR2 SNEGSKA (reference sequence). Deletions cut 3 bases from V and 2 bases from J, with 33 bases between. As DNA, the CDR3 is TGCAGTGCTAGGGAGCGGTACCGGGGGGCACTATCACAACTTATCACAGATACGCAGTATTTT. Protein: CSARERYRGALSQLITDTQYF.

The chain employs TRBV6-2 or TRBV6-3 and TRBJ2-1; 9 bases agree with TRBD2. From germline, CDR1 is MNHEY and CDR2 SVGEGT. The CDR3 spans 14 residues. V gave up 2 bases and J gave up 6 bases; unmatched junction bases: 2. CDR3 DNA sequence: TGTGCCAGCAGTTACAAAGCGGGAGGCAATGAGCAGTTCTTC. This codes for CASSYKAGGNEQFF.

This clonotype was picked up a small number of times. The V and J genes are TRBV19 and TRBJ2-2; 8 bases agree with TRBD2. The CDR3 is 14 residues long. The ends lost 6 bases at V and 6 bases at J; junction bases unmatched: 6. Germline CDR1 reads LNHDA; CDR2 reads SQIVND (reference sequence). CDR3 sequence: CASRGLAWSGELFF. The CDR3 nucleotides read TGTGCCAGTAGAGGACTAGCATGGTCCGGGGAGCTGTTTTTT.

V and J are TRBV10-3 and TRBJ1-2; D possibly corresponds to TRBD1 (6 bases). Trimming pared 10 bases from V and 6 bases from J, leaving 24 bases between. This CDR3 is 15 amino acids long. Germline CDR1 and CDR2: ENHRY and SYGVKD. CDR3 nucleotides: TGTGCCACAATCCCGCGGGGGGCCTCCTCTGATGGCTACACCTTC. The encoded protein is CATIPRGASSDGYTF.

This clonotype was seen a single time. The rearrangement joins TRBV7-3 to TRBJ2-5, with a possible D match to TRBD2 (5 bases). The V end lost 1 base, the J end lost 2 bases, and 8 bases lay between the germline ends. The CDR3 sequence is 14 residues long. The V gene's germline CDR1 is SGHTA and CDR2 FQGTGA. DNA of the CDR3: TGTGCCAGCAGCTTAATCGGCGGGCAAGAGACCCAGTACTTC. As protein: CASSLIGGQETQYF.

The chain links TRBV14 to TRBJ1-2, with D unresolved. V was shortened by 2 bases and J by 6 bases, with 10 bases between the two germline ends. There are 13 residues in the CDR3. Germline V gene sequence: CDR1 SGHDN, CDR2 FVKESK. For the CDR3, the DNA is TGTGCCAGCAGCCAAATGGACGGTGATGGCTACACCTTC. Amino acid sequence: CASSQMDGDGYTF.

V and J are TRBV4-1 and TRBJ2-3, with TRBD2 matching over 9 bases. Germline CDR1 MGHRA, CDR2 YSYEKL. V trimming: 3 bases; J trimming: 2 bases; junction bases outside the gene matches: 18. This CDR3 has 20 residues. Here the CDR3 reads CASSHLPSPPAGGSTDTQYF. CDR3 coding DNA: TGCGCCAGCAGCCACCTCCCTTCCCCCCCAGCGGGGGGTTCCACAGATACGCAGTATTTT.

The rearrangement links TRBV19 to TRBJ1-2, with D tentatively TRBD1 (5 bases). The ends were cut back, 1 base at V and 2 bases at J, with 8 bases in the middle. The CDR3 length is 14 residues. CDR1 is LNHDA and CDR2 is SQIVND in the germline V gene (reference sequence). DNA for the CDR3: TGTGCCAGTAGTATAGGAGGGACCAACTATGGCTACACCTTC. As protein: CASSIGGTNYGYTF.

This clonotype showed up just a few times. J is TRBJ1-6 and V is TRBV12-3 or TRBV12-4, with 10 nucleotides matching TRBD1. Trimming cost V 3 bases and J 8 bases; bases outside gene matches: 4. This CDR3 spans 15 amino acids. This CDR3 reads CASSFDRGRYSPLHF. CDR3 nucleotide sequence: TGTGCCAGCAGTTTCGACAGGGGGCGGTATTCACCCCTCCACTTT.

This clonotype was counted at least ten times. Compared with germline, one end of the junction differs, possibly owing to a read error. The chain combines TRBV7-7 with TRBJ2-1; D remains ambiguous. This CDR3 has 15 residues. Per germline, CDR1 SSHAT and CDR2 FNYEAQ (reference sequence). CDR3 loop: CASSLGSAFYGEQFF. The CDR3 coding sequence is TGTGCTAGCAGCTTAGGCAGCGCCTTCTATGGTGAGCAGTTCTTC.

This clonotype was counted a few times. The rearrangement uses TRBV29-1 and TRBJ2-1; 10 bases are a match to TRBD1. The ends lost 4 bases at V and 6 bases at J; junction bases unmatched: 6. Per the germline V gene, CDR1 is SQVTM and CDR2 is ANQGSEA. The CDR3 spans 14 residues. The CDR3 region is CSVGSGQGSNEQFF. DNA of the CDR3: TGCAGCGTTGGGTCGGGACAGGGGTCCAATGAGCAGTTCTTC.